These 11 T cell receptor beta chains share one sample of origin, sequenced in a study of CD8 T cells in Susac syndrome (dated by TCRdb to about 2019). The protocol used for the library was the immunoSEQ multiplex PCR assay. RNA was extracted with the RNeasy kit and roughly 0.5 to 1 ug was reverse transcribed using random hexamers. TCRdb trimmed public reads at Q25 via fastp, called clones via MiXCR and kept in-frame beta chains. Entries that share a CDR3 protein sequence are merged under the most common genes and DNA. The sample contains about 120,000 distinct CDR3 sequences, around 90% of them found a single time. Of the sample, about 0.14% is held by the ten largest clones. Sequencing was performed on CD4+ T cells from PBMCs. Receptors were obtained from a human donor in good health.

This rearrangement joins TRBV4-3 to TRBJ2-1, with 10 bases identical to TRBD1. The germline V gene encodes CDR1 LGHNA and CDR2 YSLEER. Unmatched junction bases numbered 16, after V lost 0 bases and J lost 11 bases. The CDR3 runs 18 residues. The CDR3 reads CASSQDFGPGQGPLKQFF. The CDR3 DNA sequence: TGCGCCAGCAGCCAAGATTTTGGGCCGGGACAGGGGCCTCTTAAGCAGTTCTTC.

The V call is TRBV3-1, the J call TRBJ1-1; D not resolved. The germline gives CDR1 LGHDT, CDR2 YNNKEL (reference sequence). This CDR3 has 15 residues. Between the trimmed V and J ends, which lost 6 bases and 7 bases, there was a span of 21 bases. The CDR3, as DNA: TGTGCCAGCAGTACTACGACTTCCCGGACCGTTGAAGCTTTCTTT. Encoded protein: CASSTTTSRTVEAFF.

The chain has TRBV5-6 and TRBJ1-2; D perhaps matches TRBD1 (6 bases). V was shortened by 4 bases and J by 4 bases, with 17 bases between the two germline ends. The CDR3 runs 15 residues. Germline CDR1 SGHDT, CDR2 YYEEEE. The CDR3, as DNA: TGTGCCAGCAGCCTGTCGACAGGTTACTTCTATGGCTACACCTTC. Translation: CASSLSTGYFYGYTF.

This sequence joins TRBV10-3 and TRBJ2-2, with 10 positions matching TRBD2. The CDR3 length is 16 residues. The germline V gene encodes CDR1 ENHRY and CDR2 SYGVKD. Germline trimming cut 7 bases from V and 3 bases from J; bases unmatched to any gene: 8. The CDR3 region has the DNA TGTGCCATCAAGAGTACTAGCGGGGAAGACACCGGGGAGCTGTTTTTT. Translating it yields CAIKSTSGEDTGELFF.

The chain uses TRBV9 and TRBJ2-3; weak D call: TRBD2 (7 bases). This CDR3 has 16 amino acids. Germline CDR1 is SGDLS and CDR2 is YYNGEE. Trimming took 0 bases from V and 4 from J, leaving 15 bases between them. DNA of the CDR3: TGTGCCAGCAGCGTAGGGGGGGGCATACCCCCAGATACGCAGTATTTT. The encoded protein is CASSVGGGIPPDTQYF.

This clonotype was recorded once. The rearrangement joins TRBV9 to TRBJ2-6, with D tentatively TRBD1 (6 bases). Per the germline V gene, CDR1 is SGDLS and CDR2 is YYNGEE. There are 17 residues in the CDR3. The V end lost 2 bases, the J end lost 0 bases, and 12 bases lay between the germline ends. The CDR3 loop reads CASSVQGWNSGANVLTF. As DNA, the CDR3 is TGTGCCAGCAGCGTCCAGGGGTGGAACTCTGGGGCCAACGTCCTGACTTTC.

Details on this clonotype: The junction departs from the called germline gene at one end, perhaps through a read error. The chain couples TRBV6-5 to TRBJ1-2; tentatively, D is TRBD1 (5 bases). The CDR3 consists of 15 residues. Germline CDR1 and CDR2: MNHEY and SVGAGI. DNA for the CDR3: TGTGCCACCAGTCCGTCAGGGAGACCTAACTATGGCTACACCTTC. Its translation is CATSPSGRPNYGYTF.

This sequence joins TRBV3-1 and TRBJ2-1; tentatively, D is TRBD2 (6 bases). Germline lookup yields CDR1 LGHDT and CDR2 YNNKEL (reference sequence). Trimming shortened V by 6 bases and J by 10 bases, and 10 bases separated the two germline ends. The length of the CDR3 is 11 residues. The CDR3 region is CASSGGLEQFF. The CDR3, as DNA: TGTGCCAGCAGTGGGGGGTTGGAGCAGTTCTTC.

The chain uses TRBV6-2 or TRBV6-3 and TRBJ2-3; no firm D call. Germline loops: CDR1 MNHEY, CDR2 SVGEGT. This CDR3 is built from 13 residues. Trimming pared 7 bases from V and 1 base from J, leaving 9 bases between. CDR3 region: CASTSRRTDTQYF. The CDR3 bases are TGTGCCAGCACCTCCCGGCGCACAGATACGCAGTATTTT.

CDR3 coding DNA: TGCAGTGCTAGAGATTTAAGAACGGCGTCAGGCACTGAAGCTTTCTTT. This encodes CSARDLRTASGTEAFF. V and J are TRBV20-1 and TRBJ1-1; D is uncertain. V was shortened by 0 bases and J by 4 bases, with 18 bases between the two germline ends. Germline CDR1 and CDR2: DFQATT and SNEGSKA (reference sequence). This CDR3 is built from 16 residues.

V usage is TRBV25-1 and J usage is TRBJ2-3; maybe TRBD2 (5 bases). Germline V gene lookup returns CDR1 MGHDK and CDR2 SYGVNS. The CDR3 totals 13 residues. V lost 6 bases and J 5 bases, leaving 12 bases between the germline ends. CDR3 nucleotide sequence: TGTGCCAGCAGCCGTCCCGGGGTAGATACGCAGTATTTT. Residues: CASSRPGVDTQYF.